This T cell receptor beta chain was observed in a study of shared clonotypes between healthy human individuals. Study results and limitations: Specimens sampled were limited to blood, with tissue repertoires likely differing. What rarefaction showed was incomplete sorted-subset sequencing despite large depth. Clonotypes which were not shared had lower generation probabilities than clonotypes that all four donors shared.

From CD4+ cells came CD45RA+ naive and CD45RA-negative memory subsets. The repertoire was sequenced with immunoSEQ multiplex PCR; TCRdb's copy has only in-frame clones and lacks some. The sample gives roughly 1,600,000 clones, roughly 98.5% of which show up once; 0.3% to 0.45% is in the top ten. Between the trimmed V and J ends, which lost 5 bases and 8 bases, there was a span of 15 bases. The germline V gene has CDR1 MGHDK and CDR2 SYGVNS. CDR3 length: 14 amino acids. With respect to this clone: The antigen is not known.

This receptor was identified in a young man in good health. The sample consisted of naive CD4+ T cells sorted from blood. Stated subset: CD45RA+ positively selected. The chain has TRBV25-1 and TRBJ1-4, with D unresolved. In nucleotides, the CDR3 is TGTGCCAGCAGTAACCCCAGGTCTGGGGAAAAACTGTTTTTT. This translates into CASSNPRSGEKLFF.